The clone carrying this T cell receptor beta chain counts as medium-sized (0.01 to 0.1%) by frequency. This sample is drawn from a study of T cell clusters in autoimmune cytopenias. TRB rearrangements were amplified by touch-down multiplex PCR with mixed TRB-A/B primers. For each CDR3 protein, TCRdb gives one entry from its re-call of the multiplex PCR reads, without DNA. The sample includes 12,000 or so distinct CDR3 sequences. TRB amplification used around 260 ng of peripheral blood genomic DNA. This CDR3 is 15 amino acids long. From germline, CDR1 is SGHTA and CDR2 FQGTGA. These sequences were also reported in another study, on T cell repertoires in aging, cancer and after chemotherapy.

The sequenced sample was peripheral blood. V gene TRBV7-3 combines with J gene TRBJ1-2; absent DNA, TCRdb's TRBD1 call cannot be checked. The receptor was isolated from a human donor in good health. The CDR3 region is CASSLHGGGSYGYTF. The full variable domain, in which reference TRBV7-3 and TRBJ1-2 provide the parts outside the CDR3, is GAGVSQTPSNKVTEKGKYVELRCDPISGHTALYWYRQSLGQGPEFLIYFQGTGAADDSGLPNDRFFAVRPEGSVSTLKIQRTERGDSAVYLCASSLHGGGSYGYTFGSGTRLTVV.